The 32 T cell receptor beta chains given below trace back to one sample, sequenced in a study of identical twins. TCRdb re-called the 5' RACE reads with MiXCR, one entry per CDR3 protein. The sample records roughly 1,500,000 distinct CDR3 sequences, less than 40% being singletons. Sample: cord blood. The receptors derive from a newborn girl in good health.

The V call is TRBV14, the J call TRBJ2-5, with 9 positions matching TRBD1. The CDR3 is made up of 16 amino acids. The germline V gene encodes CDR1 SGHDN and CDR2 FVKESK. Germline trimming cut 0 bases from V and 6 bases from J; bases unmatched to any gene: 8. The CDR3 coding sequence is TGTGCCAGCAGCCAAGACACCGGGACAGGGTTACAGACCCAGTACTTC. Translated: CASSQDTGTGLQTQYF.

Of note for this clonotype: Possible read error: a much larger clone is one base away. As DNA, the CDR3 is TGTGCCAGCAGTGAGCAGGGCCTCGTTTGGGAGACCCGGTACTTC. Its protein is CASSEQGLVWETRYF. The chain uses TRBV2 and TRBJ2-5; D might be TRBD1 or TRBD2, each matching 5 bases. The CDR3 is 15 amino acids. Germline assignment: CDR1 SNHLY and CDR2 FYNNEI.

This clonotype has a handful of counts. The chain couples TRBV3-1 to TRBJ2-3, with 8 bases that match TRBD1. Trimming took 3 bases from V and 3 from J; bases not matched to a gene: 5. CDR3 length: 15 amino acids. In germline, CDR1 is LGHDT, CDR2 YNNKEL (reference sequence). CDR3 coding DNA: TGTGCCAGCAGCCATGAAAACAGGGGGACAGATACGCAGTATTTT. Translated: CASSHENRGTDTQYF.

The table lists this clonotype with a few counts. This CDR3 reads CASSVIQGALNEQFF. As DNA, the CDR3 is TGTGCCAGCAGTGTAATACAGGGGGCCCTCAATGAGCAGTTCTTC. V gene TRBV27 combines with J gene TRBJ2-1; 9 bases fit TRBD1. The CDR3 spans 15 residues. V shed 5 bases and J 6 bases; nucleotides not matched to a gene: 8. CDR1 and CDR2 from the germline V gene are MNHEY and SMNVEV (reference sequence).

This clonotype was recorded a few times. The V call is TRBV29-1, the J call TRBJ1-1; 7 positions agree with TRBD1. Germline V gene sequence: CDR1 SQVTM, CDR2 ANQGSEA. V was pared by 7 bases and J by 2 bases, with 7 bases of the junction left unmatched. The CDR3 is made up of 13 amino acids. The CDR3 region has the DNA TGCAGCGCCGAGCGACAGGGAAACACTGAAGCTTTCTTT. It is translated as CSAERQGNTEAFF. The full variable domain, its missing parts supplied by reference TRBV29-1 and TRBJ1-1, is SAVISQKPSRDICQRGTSLTIQCQVDSQVTMMFWYRQQPGQSLTLIATANQGSEATYESGFVIDKFPISRPNLTFSTLTVSNMSPEDSSIYLCSAERQGNTEAFFGQGTRLTVV.

The CDR3 protein is CATSSVGRGWSNEKLFF. As DNA, the CDR3 is TGTGCCACCAGCAGTGTTGGGAGGGGGTGGTCGAATGAAAAACTGTTTTTT. The chain combines TRBV15 with TRBJ1-4; perhaps TRBD1 as D (6 bases). The CDR3 is 17 residues long. The germline gives CDR1 LNHNV, CDR2 YYDKDF (reference sequence). V was cut by 3 bases and J by 5 bases, with 19 bases left in between.

The genes are TRBV18 and TRBJ1-1; D is uncertain. V lost 3 bases and J lost 7, with 9 bases in between. CDR3 length: 12 residues. CDR1 and CDR2 (germline): KGHSH, LQKENI. This chain's CDR3 is CASSPDGVEAFF. The CDR3 DNA reads TGTGCCAGCTCACCGGACGGGGTTGAAGCTTTCTTT.

The chain has TRBV20-1 and TRBJ2-6; tentative D call: TRBD2 (5 bases). The CDR3 has 15 amino acids. Between the trimmed V and J ends, which lost 6 bases and 4 bases, there was a span of 16 bases. Germline values: CDR1 DFQATT, CDR2 SNEGSKA (reference sequence). CDR3 loop: CSARPLGAGANVLTF. CDR3 nucleotides: TGCAGTGCCCGCCCACTAGGAGCCGGGGCCAACGTCCTGACTTTC.

This clonotype has only a few counts. The rearrangement joins TRBV7-2 to TRBJ2-7; 8 positions agree with TRBD2. Germline V CDR1 and CDR2: SGHTA, FQGNSA. The CDR3 spans 15 residues. V shed 4 bases and J 7 bases; nucleotides not matched to a gene: 12. CDR3 bases: TGTGCCAGCAGCTCGGTTATAGCGGGGTGGGAGGAGCAGTACTTC. Amino acid sequence: CASSSVIAGWEEQYF.

This rearrangement joins TRBV15 to TRBJ1-1; D unclear. Germline assignment: CDR1 LNHNV and CDR2 YYDKDF (reference sequence). V lost 3 bases and J 0 bases, leaving 8 bases between the germline ends. CDR3 length: 14 residues. Written as DNA, the CDR3 is TGTGCCACCAGCAGGACAACGCTGAACACTGAAGCTTTCTTT. Protein product: CATSRTTLNTEAFF.

This clonotype was observed a handful of times. The chain is built from TRBV20-1 and TRBJ2-7; the D gene is possibly TRBD1 (5 bases). This CDR3 region has 12 residues. Per germline, CDR1 DFQATT and CDR2 SNEGSKA (reference sequence). V lost 0 bases and J lost 5, with 8 bases in between. CDR3 residues: CSARDQGHEQYF. As DNA, the CDR3 is TGCAGTGCTAGAGATCAGGGCCACGAGCAGTACTTC.

This clonotype has a handful of counts. The chain combines TRBV25-1 with TRBJ2-5; a possible D gene is TRBD1 (6 bases). The germline gives CDR1 MGHDK, CDR2 SYGVNS. There are 14 residues in the CDR3. V lost 0 bases, J lost 3 bases, and 8 bases lay in between. The CDR3 DNA sequence: TGTGCCAGCAGTGAATATAGGGACAAAGAGACCCAGTACTTC. Its protein is CASSEYRDKETQYF.

A few counts support this clonotype. This chain links TRBV5-6 with TRBJ2-1; 7 bases agree with TRBD2. J gave up 4 bases and V 1 base, and 8 bases lay outside the gene matches. The CDR3 contains 16 residues. Germline loops: CDR1 SGHDT, CDR2 YYEEEE. This CDR3 reads CASSLTDGTTYNEQFF. DNA of the CDR3: TGTGCCAGCAGCTTGACCGACGGGACTACATACAATGAGCAGTTCTTC.

The V gene is TRBV6-1, the J gene TRBJ2-3, with a weak D call TRBD1 (6 bases). Germline assignment: CDR1 MNHNS and CDR2 SASEGT. The CDR3 runs 16 residues. V lost 6 bases and J 0 bases, leaving 16 bases between the germline ends. DNA for the CDR3: TGTGCCAGCAGGAAGATCGGGACAACTAGCACAGATACGCAGTATTTT. Amino acid sequence: CASRKIGTTSTDTQYF.

V usage is TRBV20-1 and J usage is TRBJ2-3; 7 bases align to TRBD2. Germline CDR1 is DFQATT and CDR2 is SNEGSKA (reference sequence). Germline trimming cut 2 bases from V and 3 bases from J; bases unmatched to any gene: 11. This CDR3 comprises 16 residues. The CDR3: CSARKRDKARTDTQYF. Written as DNA, the CDR3 is TGCAGTGCTAGAAAGCGGGATAAAGCACGTACAGATACGCAGTATTTT.

This clonotype was found once. V gene TRBV20-1 combines with J gene TRBJ2-1; 10 positions agree with TRBD2. The DNA end favors TRBJ2-7, so the J call may be wrong. The germline V gene encodes CDR1 DFQATT and CDR2 SNEGSKA (reference sequence). This CDR3 spans 17 amino acids. The CDR3 DNA sequence: TGCAGTGCTAGACCCTCAACCGGGACTAGCGTATACAATGAGCAGTACTTC. Translating it yields CSARPSTGTSVYNEQYF.

This clonotype was observed a handful of times. The chain links TRBV6-6 to TRBJ2-3; tentative D call: TRBD2 (7 bases). Germline V gene lookup returns CDR1 MNHNY and CDR2 SVGAGI (reference sequence). The CDR3 is 15 amino acids. With 2 bases removed from V and 6 bases from J, the gap between germline ends came to 15 bases. DNA of the CDR3: TGTGCCAGCAGTTACACGGGCGGGGGCGGTGATACGCAGTATTTT. Translated: CASSYTGGGGDTQYF.

The J gene is TRBJ1-2, the V gene TRBV2, with 7 bases aligning to TRBD1. Unmatched junction bases numbered 14, after V lost 6 bases and J lost 10 bases. CDR3 size: 14 residues. Germline V gene sequence: CDR1 SNHLY, CDR2 FYNNEI. CDR3 residues: CASSWGSGTVSYTF. The CDR3 nucleotides read TGTGCCAGCAGCTGGGGGTCCGGGACAGTATCCTACACCTTC.

V is TRBV20-1 and J is TRBJ1-6; maybe TRBD1 (6 bases). CDR1 is DFQATT and CDR2 is SNEGSKA in the germline V gene (reference sequence). There are 15 residues in the CDR3. Trimming removed 1 base at V and 4 bases at J, with 11 bases between. The CDR3 is CSARAPGQYNSPLHF. The CDR3 DNA reads as TGCAGTGCTAGAGCCCCGGGACAATATAATTCACCCCTCCACTTT.

On this clonotype: This may come from a read error, since a much larger clone is one base off. The V and J genes are TRBV7-7 and TRBJ2-3; possibly TRBD1 or TRBD2 for D (5 bases each). Germline CDR1 is SSHAT and CDR2 is FNYEAQ (reference sequence). This CDR3 is built from 13 residues. The CDR3 DNA reads TGTGCCAGCACGAGGGGACCGAAAGATGCGCAGTATTTT. The encoded protein is CASTRGPKDAQYF. Full variable domain (outside the CDR3, taken from reference TRBV7-7 and TRBJ2-3): GAGVSQSPRYKVTKRGQDVTLRCDPISSHATLYWYQQALGQGPEFLTYFNYEAQPDKSGLPSDRFSAERPEGSISTLTIQRTEQRDSAMYRCASTRGPKDAQYFGPGTRLTVL.

This clonotype was detected only a few times. V is TRBV3-1 and J is TRBJ2-3, with 9 bases that match TRBD2. Germline trimming cut 5 bases from V and 8 bases from J; bases unmatched to any gene: 5. Germline V gene data show CDR1 as LGHDT and CDR2 as YNNKEL (reference sequence). CDR3 length equals 13 residues. CDR3 sequence reads: CASSSSTSGTQYF. In DNA form, the CDR3 reads TGTGCCAGCAGCTCCTCGACTAGCGGTACGCAGTATTTT.

The sample holds a few counts of this clonotype. The J gene is TRBJ2-3, the V gene TRBV27; 7 nucleotides match TRBD2. Germline CDR1 and CDR2: MNHEY and SMNVEV (reference sequence). The length of the CDR3 is 14 residues. Trimming took 3 bases from V and 5 from J; bases not matched to a gene: 5. The chain's CDR3 is CASSLGPGGDTQYF. The CDR3 coding sequence is TGTGCCAGCAGTTTGGGGCCGGGGGGAGATACGCAGTATTTT.

This clonotype has ten or more counts. The chain uses TRBV6-5 and TRBJ1-2; possibly TRBD1 for D (6 bases). CDR3 length: 13 residues. V was cut by 2 bases and J by 3 bases, with 7 bases left in between. CDR1 is MNHEY, CDR2 SVGAGI, per germline. The CDR3 DNA reads TGTGCCAGCAGTTACGGGGGCGACTATGGCTACACCTTC. Translation: CASSYGGDYGYTF.

The J gene is TRBJ2-4, the V gene TRBV3-1; D call uncertain. The J call may be in error: the DNA end matches TRBJ2-7 better. The CDR3 loop spans 12 amino acids. In germline, CDR1 is LGHDT, CDR2 YNNKEL (reference sequence). The DNA of the CDR3 is TGTGCCAGCAGCCAAGTCGGGCCCGAGCAGTACTTC. Its translation is CASSQVGPEQYF.

The chain recombines TRBV14 with TRBJ1-2; D perhaps matches TRBD1 (6 bases). The CDR3 extends over 15 amino acids. With 1 base removed from V and 5 bases from J, the gap between germline ends came to 14 bases. Germline CDR1 is SGHDN and CDR2 is FVKESK. The CDR3 sequence is CASSQGGTGTYGYTF. The CDR3 region has the DNA TGTGCCAGCAGCCAAGGTGGTACAGGGACATATGGCTACACCTTC.

The V call is TRBV25-1, the J call TRBJ1-1; 10 nucleotides line up with TRBD1. The germline V gene encodes CDR1 MGHDK and CDR2 SYGVNS. There are 21 residues in the CDR3. Trimming at V came to 1 base and at J to 2 bases, leaving 19 bases not matched to a gene. Here the CDR3 DNA reads TGTGCCAGCAGTGAATCGAAATGGTATCCGGGACAGGGGCCTCCAAACACTGAAGCTTTCTTT. As protein: CASSESKWYPGQGPPNTEAFF.

V usage is TRBV3-1 and J usage is TRBJ1-2, with a possible D match to TRBD1 (6 bases). The ends were cut back, 4 bases at V and 0 bases at J, with 15 bases in the middle. The germline V gene has CDR1 LGHDT and CDR2 YNNKEL (reference sequence). The CDR3 is 16 amino acids. CDR3 coding DNA: TGTGCCAGCAGCCCAGATCCGGGACACCCTAACTATGGCTACACCTTC. Its protein product is CASSPDPGHPNYGYTF.

The chain has TRBV4-2 and TRBJ1-1, with 7 bases identical to TRBD1. With 3 bases clipped from V and 0 bases from J, the junction kept 4 bases outside the gene matches. The CDR3 sequence is 15 residues long. CDR1 LGHNA and CDR2 YNFKEQ come from the germline V gene. The CDR3 coding sequence is TGTGCCAGCAGCCACCTCGGACAGGTGAACACTGAAGCTTTCTTT. It translates to CASSHLGQVNTEAFF.

This clonotype was detected ten times or more. The rearrangement joins TRBV7-2 to TRBJ2-7; TRBD1 is a possible D gene (5 bases). Germline V CDR1 and CDR2: SGHTA, FQGNSA. This CDR3 comprises 14 residues. Trimming removed 5 bases from V and 0 bases from J, with 11 bases in between. DNA of the CDR3: TGTGCCAGCAGCGCACAGGTATCCTCCTACGAGCAGTACTTC. Protein: CASSAQVSSYEQYF.

This sequence joins TRBV24-1 and TRBJ2-1; a weak D match, TRBD2 (5 bases). The CDR3 has 13 amino acids. Trimming cost V 4 bases and J 13 bases, with 16 bases left between them. The germline V gene has CDR1 KGHDR and CDR2 SFDVKD. This chain's CDR3 is CATSEGVRETQFF. The CDR3, as DNA: TGTGCCACCAGTGAGGGAGTGCGAGAGACCCAGTTCTTC.

The J gene is TRBJ2-7, the V gene TRBV28, with a weak D call TRBD2 (5 bases). V gave up 6 bases and J gave up 2 bases, with 11 bases separating them. The CDR3 extends over 13 amino acids. Germline assignment: CDR1 MDHEN and CDR2 SYDVKM. For the CDR3, the DNA is TGTGCCAGCAGCGGCGCCGGGGCCTACGAGCAGTACTTC. Encoded protein: CASSGAGAYEQYF.

There are a few counts of this clonotype. The V call is TRBV14, the J call TRBJ1-2; 11 nucleotides match TRBD1. Germline CDR1 and CDR2: SGHDN and FVKESK. V dropped 4 bases and J dropped 4; count of bases not matched to a gene: 8. The CDR3 has 16 residues. The CDR3 bases are TGTGCCAGCAGCCCTCGGGACAGGGGGAGCGCCTATGGCTACACCTTC. This encodes CASSPRDRGSAYGYTF. The full variable domain, completed using reference TRBV14 and TRBJ1-2, is EAGVTQFPSHSVIEKGQTVTLRCDPISGHDNLYWYRRVMGKEIKFLLHFVKESKQDESGMPNNRFLAERTGGTYSTLKVQPAELEDSGVYFCASSPRDRGSAYGYTFGSGTRLTVV.